The rows below give T cell receptor beta chains drawn from one sample of a study of neoadjuvant anti-PD-1 for oral cavity cancer. Sequenced by immunoSEQ multiplex PCR; TCRdb stores in-frame clones only, minus some. The table lists roughly 25,000 clones, 25% to 30% of them singletons, with roughly 15% in the top ten. The material was tumor tissue, obtained after nivolumab (anti-PD-1) treatment. The receptors derive from a person aged 35-79 years with oral cavity squamous cell carcinoma. Each CDR3 is given with its conserved first and last residue. Fields, in order: D gene, J gene, clone size, V gene, CDR3 protein, CDR3 DNA. The D gene is left open where the match is weak. Some rows have no size entry. The others give once, few or many, or a class for an expanded clone.

D gene: NA; J gene: TRBJ1-1; clone size: few; V gene: TRBV5-1; CDR3 protein: CASSWAANTEAFF; CDR3 DNA: TGCGCCAGCAGCTGGGCAGCGAACACTGAAGCTTTCTTT
D gene: NA; J gene: TRBJ1-2; clone size: few; V gene: TRBV28; CDR3 protein: CASSPQDTGTRGYTF; CDR3 DNA: TGTGCCAGCAGTCCCCAGGACACGGGCACGCGCGGCTACACCTTC
D gene: TRBD2; J gene: TRBJ2-3; clone size: NA; V gene: TRBV7-9; CDR3 protein: CASSLDQRERYTDTQYF; CDR3 DNA: TGTGCCAGCAGCTTAGACCAGCGGGAGAGGTACACAGATACGCAGTATTTT
D gene: NA; J gene: TRBJ1-5; clone size: NA; V gene: TRBV30; CDR3 protein: CAWSVRGSRGQPQHF; CDR3 DNA: TGTGCCTGGAGCGTCCGTGGGTCGAGAGGTCAGCCCCAGCATTTT
D gene: NA; J gene: TRBJ1-3; clone size: NA; V gene: TRBV27; CDR3 protein: CASSPRGGESSGNTIYF; CDR3 DNA: TGTGCCAGCAGTCCACGGGGGGGCGAAAGCTCTGGAAACACCATATATTTT
D gene: NA; J gene: TRBJ2-6; clone size: NA; V gene: TRBV11-2; CDR3 protein: CASSFPRGQGYSGANVLTF; CDR3 DNA: TGTGCCAGCAGCTTCCCCCGTGGTCAGGGTTACTCTGGGGCCAACGTCCTGACTTTC
D gene: NA; J gene: TRBJ1-2; clone size: NA; V gene: TRBV28; CDR3 protein: CASSEEPRGYTF; CDR3 DNA: TGTGCCAGCAGTGAGGAGCCCCGAGGCTACACCTTC
D gene: TRBD2; J gene: TRBJ2-1; clone size: NA; V gene: TRBV5-1; CDR3 protein: CASSLRAGGQDEQFF; CDR3 DNA: TGCGCCAGCAGCTTGAGAGCGGGGGGGCAGGATGAGCAGTTCTTC
D gene: NA; J gene: TRBJ1-5; clone size: NA; V gene: TRBV6-5; CDR3 protein: CASSTGQTSQPQHF; CDR3 DNA: TGTGCCAGCAGTACAGGACAGACCAGTCAGCCCCAGCATTTT
D gene: NA; J gene: TRBJ2-2; clone size: few; V gene: TRBV6-4; CDR3 protein: CASSDGHTGELFF; CDR3 DNA: TGTGCCAGCAGTGATGGTCACACCGGGGAGCTGTTTTTT
D gene: NA; J gene: TRBJ2-1; clone size: NA; V gene: TRBV7-8; CDR3 protein: CASSPDVGFYNEQFF; CDR3 DNA: TGTGCCAGCAGCCCCGACGTGGGATTTTACAATGAGCAGTTCTTC
D gene: NA; J gene: TRBJ2-7; clone size: NA; V gene: TRBV5-4; CDR3 protein: CASSLEGYEQYF; CDR3 DNA: TGTGCCAGCAGCTTGGAGGGATACGAGCAGTACTTC
D gene: TRBD1; J gene: TRBJ2-2; clone size: NA; V gene: TRBV4-1; CDR3 protein: CASSQGQGVIDPGELFF; CDR3 DNA: TGCGCCAGCAGCCAAGGACAGGGGGTGATAGATCCCGGGGAGCTGTTTTTT
D gene: TRBD1; J gene: TRBJ2-5; clone size: NA; V gene: TRBV6-4; CDR3 protein: CASSDSAPRRDRGQETQYF; CDR3 DNA: TGTGCCAGCAGTGACTCCGCTCCCCGCCGGGACAGGGGACAAGAGACCCAGTACTTC
D gene: NA; J gene: TRBJ1-2; clone size: NA; V gene: TRBV28; CDR3 protein: CASGGGGTYGYTF; CDR3 DNA: TGTGCCAGCGGGGGCGGGGGGACCTATGGCTACACCTTC
D gene: TRBD1; J gene: TRBJ2-7; clone size: few; V gene: TRBV27; CDR3 protein: CASSLSIRAGGLYEQYF; CDR3 DNA: TGTGCCAGCAGTTTATCGATTCGGGCAGGGGGTCTCTACGAGCAGTACTTC
D gene: NA; J gene: TRBJ1-2; clone size: few; V gene: TRBV6-5; CDR3 protein: CASSYTRLSNYGYTF; CDR3 DNA: TGTGCCAGCAGTTACACTAGACTGTCCAACTATGGCTACACCTTC
D gene: TRBD1; J gene: TRBJ1-5; clone size: NA; V gene: TRBV2; CDR3 protein: CASSRTGRNQPQHF; CDR3 DNA: TGTGCCAGCAGCCGGACAGGTCGAAATCAGCCCCAGCATTTT
D gene: TRBD2; J gene: TRBJ2-4; clone size: many; V gene: TRBV28; CDR3 protein: CASSLHTSGSTAKNIQYF; CDR3 DNA: TGTGCCAGCAGTTTACACACTAGCGGGAGTACGGCCAAAAACATTCAGTACTTC
D gene: NA; J gene: TRBJ2-1; clone size: NA; V gene: TRBV7-9; CDR3 protein: CASSPYSEQFF; CDR3 DNA: TGTGCCAGCAGCCCTTACAGCGAGCAGTTCTTC
D gene: NA; J gene: TRBJ1-2; clone size: NA; V gene: TRBV7-8; CDR3 protein: CASSSPRAPESGYTF; CDR3 DNA: TGTGCCAGCAGCTCCCCCCGGGCCCCGGAGAGTGGCTACACCTTC
D gene: TRBD2; J gene: TRBJ2-1; clone size: NA; V gene: TRBV2; CDR3 protein: CASTWTSGYNEQFF; CDR3 DNA: TGTGCCAGCACCTGGACTAGCGGCTACAATGAGCAGTTCTTC
D gene: NA; J gene: TRBJ2-7; clone size: NA; V gene: TRBV5-1; CDR3 protein: CASSAFDEQYF; CDR3 DNA: TGCGCCAGCAGCGCGTTCGACGAGCAGTACTTC
D gene: NA; J gene: TRBJ1-2; clone size: few; V gene: TRBV5-1; CDR3 protein: CASSTGRLDYGYTF; CDR3 DNA: TGCGCCAGCAGCACTGGACGGCTGGACTATGGCTACACCTTC
D gene: TRBD1; J gene: TRBJ1-5; clone size: few; V gene: TRBV30; CDR3 protein: CAWAGTENQPQHF; CDR3 DNA: TGTGCCTGGGCCGGGACAGAAAATCAGCCCCAGCATTTT
D gene: NA; J gene: TRBJ1-2; clone size: many; V gene: TRBV6-6; CDR3 protein: CATPRRGGNSYGYTF; CDR3 DNA: TGTGCCACCCCCCGGCGTGGAGGGAACTCCTATGGCTACACCTTC
D gene: NA; J gene: TRBJ2-7; clone size: NA; V gene: TRBV20-1; CDR3 protein: CSAREGLRQYF; CDR3 DNA: TGCAGTGCTAGAGAGGGTCTTCGGCAGTACTTC
D gene: TRBD1; J gene: TRBJ1-3; clone size: NA; V gene: TRBV2; CDR3 protein: CASSGTGGGNTIYF; CDR3 DNA: TGTGCCAGCAGTGGGACAGGGGGTGGAAACACCATATATTTT
D gene: NA; J gene: TRBJ2-7; clone size: few; V gene: TRBV7-3; CDR3 protein: CASSSNTGSYEQYF; CDR3 DNA: TGTGCCAGCAGCTCGAATACAGGTTCTTACGAGCAGTACTTC
D gene: TRBD1; J gene: TRBJ1-3; clone size: NA; V gene: TRBV18; CDR3 protein: CASSPGQGITGNTIYF; CDR3 DNA: TGTGCCAGCTCACCGGGACAGGGGATAACTGGAAACACCATATATTTT
D gene: TRBD2; J gene: TRBJ2-2; clone size: NA; V gene: TRBV28; CDR3 protein: CASSLVRRTSLVSGELFF; CDR3 DNA: TGTGCCAGCAGTTTAGTGAGAAGGACTAGTCTGGTATCCGGGGAGCTGTTTTTT
D gene: NA; J gene: TRBJ2-7; clone size: NA; V gene: TRBV9; CDR3 protein: CASSANHPGGEQQKPYEQYF; CDR3 DNA: TGTGCCAGCAGCGCCAATCACCCCGGGGGAGAACAGCAGAAACCCTACGAGCAGTACTTC
D gene: NA; J gene: TRBJ2-7; clone size: NA; V gene: TRBV9; CDR3 protein: CASSVNPGDEQYF; CDR3 DNA: TGTGCCAGCAGCGTCAACCCAGGGGACGAGCAGTACTTC
D gene: NA; J gene: TRBJ1-2; clone size: NA; V gene: TRBV10-3; CDR3 protein: CAISEGTFYGYTF; CDR3 DNA: TGTGCCATCAGTGAGGGGACATTCTATGGCTACACCTTC
D gene: TRBD1; J gene: TRBJ1-3; clone size: once; V gene: TRBV15; CDR3 protein: CATSRDRGRGPGNTIYF; CDR3 DNA: TGTGCCACCAGCAGAGATCGAGGCAGGGGGCCTGGAAACACCATATATTTT
D gene: NA; J gene: TRBJ2-7; clone size: NA; V gene: TRBV15; CDR3 protein: CATSLDMLTYEQYF; CDR3 DNA: TGTGCCACCTCATTGGACATGTTGACCTACGAGCAGTACTTC
D gene: NA; J gene: TRBJ2-5; clone size: once; V gene: TRBV5-1; CDR3 protein: CASSFGHYQETQYF; CDR3 DNA: TGCGCCAGCAGCTTTGGGCATTACCAAGAGACCCAGTACTTC
D gene: NA; J gene: TRBJ2-7; clone size: NA; V gene: TRBV7-2; CDR3 protein: CASSLGPAGEQYF; CDR3 DNA: TGTGCCAGCAGCTTAGGGCCAGCTGGCGAGCAGTACTTC
D gene: NA; J gene: TRBJ2-7; clone size: NA; V gene: TRBV7-8; CDR3 protein: CASRPGLSYEQYF; CDR3 DNA: TGTGCCAGCAGGCCGGGACTTTCCTACGAGCAGTACTTC
D gene: NA; J gene: TRBJ1-2; clone size: NA; V gene: TRBV25-1; CDR3 protein: CASSEGWLGYGYTF; CDR3 DNA: TGTGCCAGCAGTGAAGGATGGTTGGGCTATGGCTACACCTTC
D gene: TRBD1; J gene: TRBJ2-7; clone size: many; V gene: TRBV6-5; CDR3 protein: CASSATGPTYEQYF; CDR3 DNA: TGTGCCAGCAGCGCGACAGGGCCCACCTACGAGCAGTACTTC
D gene: NA; J gene: TRBJ1-5; clone size: few; V gene: TRBV6-5; CDR3 protein: CASSYSGFEPQHF; CDR3 DNA: TGTGCCAGCAGTTACTCAGGGTTCGAGCCCCAGCATTTT
D gene: TRBD2; J gene: TRBJ2-2; clone size: NA; V gene: TRBV5-1; CDR3 protein: CASSLSLAGVGTGELFF; CDR3 DNA: TGCGCCAGCAGCTTATCCCTAGCGGGAGTGGGCACCGGGGAGCTGTTTTTT
D gene: NA; J gene: TRBJ1-2; clone size: few; V gene: TRBV19; CDR3 protein: CASSIKGSYYGYTF; CDR3 DNA: TGTGCCAGCAGTATTAAGGGCAGCTACTATGGCTACACCTTC
D gene: NA; J gene: TRBJ1-2; clone size: few; V gene: TRBV5-1; CDR3 protein: CASSLPDYGYTF; CDR3 DNA: TGCGCCAGCAGTCTTCCGGATTATGGCTACACCTTC
D gene: NA; J gene: TRBJ1-3; clone size: few; V gene: TRBV18; CDR3 protein: CASSPPGDTIYF; CDR3 DNA: TGTGCCAGCTCTCCCCCAGGAGACACCATATATTTT
D gene: NA; J gene: TRBJ2-1; clone size: few; V gene: TRBV7-9; CDR3 protein: CASSLMASLSYNEQFF; CDR3 DNA: TGTGCCAGCAGCCTCATGGCCAGCCTTTCCTACAATGAGCAGTTCTTC
D gene: NA; J gene: TRBJ2-3; clone size: few; V gene: TRBV6-5; CDR3 protein: CASRLGRPYPREYF; CDR3 DNA: TGTGCCAGCAGACTGGGACGGCCTTATCCAAGGGAGTATTTT
D gene: NA; J gene: TRBJ1-5; clone size: few; V gene: TRBV30; CDR3 protein: CAWSAGRNQPQHF; CDR3 DNA: TGTGCCTGGAGTGCGGGACGCAATCAGCCCCAGCATTTT
D gene: NA; J gene: TRBJ2-7; clone size: once; V gene: TRBV11-2; CDR3 protein: CASSFAWGYEQYF; CDR3 DNA: TGTGCCAGCAGCTTCGCGTGGGGTTACGAGCAGTACTTC
D gene: NA; J gene: TRBJ1-1; clone size: NA; V gene: TRBV10-1; CDR3 protein: CASSEHVGLEAFF; CDR3 DNA: TGCGCCAGCAGTGAGCACGTGGGGCTTGAAGCTTTCTTT
D gene: TRBD2; J gene: TRBJ2-5; clone size: NA; V gene: TRBV5-4; CDR3 protein: CASSWTSEETQYF; CDR3 DNA: TGTGCCAGCAGCTGGACTAGTGAAGAGACCCAGTACTTC
D gene: TRBD2; J gene: TRBJ2-1; clone size: medium-sized; V gene: TRBV2; CDR3 protein: CASRGLAGAYNEQFF; CDR3 DNA: TGTGCCAGCAGGGGACTAGCTGGGGCCTACAATGAGCAGTTCTTC
D gene: TRBD2; J gene: TRBJ2-3; clone size: many; V gene: TRBV18; CDR3 protein: CASSPYKRGGADTQYF; CDR3 DNA: TGTGCCAGCTCACCATATAAGCGGGGAGGCGCTGATACGCAGTATTTT
D gene: NA; J gene: TRBJ2-7; clone size: NA; V gene: TRBV10-1; CDR3 protein: CASSLDSGSYEQYF; CDR3 DNA: TGCGCCAGCAGCTTAGACAGTGGGTCCTACGAGCAGTACTTC